Listed below are T cell receptor beta chains from one sample, sequenced in a study of OX40 agonist ivuxolimab in advanced cancers. Produced via immunoSEQ multiplex PCR; TCRdb's table is partial and in-frame only. The sample holds 45,000 to 65,000 clones, around 82% seen once. Specimen: CD4+ or CD8+ T cells sorted from blood, collected in a trial of the OX40 agonist ivuxolimab. The receptors derive from an adult with an advanced solid tumor such as melanoma, head and neck, liver or kidney cancer. Both conserved end residues are part of each CDR3. Fields, in order: V gene, D gene, J gene, clone size, CDR3 DNA, CDR3 protein. A D gene is named only where the DNA matches it firmly. The size of a clone is reported for some rows only, either as once, few or many, or as a class for expanded clones.

TRBV19	-	TRBJ2-5	-	TGTGCCAGTACCATGGGACAAGAGACCCAGTACTTC	CASTMGQETQYF
TRBV6-5	TRBD1	TRBJ1-5	few	TGTGCCAGCAGTTCCGACCGGGACAGGGGGCGACAGCCCCAGCATTTT	CASSSDRDRGRQPQHF
TRBV6-5	-	TRBJ1-3	-	TGTGCCAGCAGTTACTCGAGGAAGACGGGAAACACCATATATTTT	CASSYSRKTGNTIYF
TRBV6-6	-	TRBJ2-4	once	TGTGCCAGCAGCTCGCCAGCGCAAAACATTCAGTACTTC	CASSSPAQNIQYF
TRBV18	TRBD1	TRBJ1-1	once	TGTGCCAGCTCACCTACAGGGGTGGCCACTGAAGCTTTCTTT	CASSPTGVATEAFF
TRBV7-2	TRBD1	TRBJ1-2	-	TGTGCCAGCAGCTTACAAGGACAGGGATTGTCCGGCTACACCTTC	CASSLQGQGLSGYTF
TRBV6-5	-	TRBJ1-1	-	TGTGCCAGCCGGTATATGAAGAACACTGAAGCTTTCTTT	CASRYMKNTEAFF
TRBV7-9	-	TRBJ1-4	few	TGTGCCAGCAGCCAAGGGCGGGGTAATGAAAAACTGTTTTTT	CASSQGRGNEKLFF
TRBV9	TRBD1	TRBJ1-2	-	TGTGCCAGCAGCGCGGACAGGGGTTATGGCTACACCTTC	CASSADRGYGYTF
TRBV7-3	-	TRBJ2-3	-	TGTGCCAGCAGCTTAGCAGATACGCAGTATTTT	CASSLADTQYF
TRBV5-1	TRBD2	TRBJ2-6	-	TGCGCCAGCAGCTTGTCAACGGGGGGCTCTGGGGCCAACGTCCTGACTTTC	CASSLSTGGSGANVLTF
TRBV7-3	-	TRBJ2-2	-	TGTGCCAGCAGCTTAAGCAGGGATCGGTCCGGGGAGCTGTTTTTT	CASSLSRDRSGELFF
TRBV18	-	TRBJ1-2	-	TGTGCCAGCTCACCACCCGGGCACAGGGAAGGGAACTATGGCTACACCTTC	CASSPPGHREGNYGYTF
TRBV6-5	-	TRBJ1-5	few	TGTGCCAGCAGTTACCCCCCGGACGGTCAACAGCATTTT	CASSYPPDGQQHF
TRBV7-2	TRBD2	TRBJ2-1	-	TGTGCCAGCAGCTCCGAACTAGCGGGGCACTACAATGAGCAGTTCTTC	CASSSELAGHYNEQFF
TRBV7-6	-	TRBJ1-5	few	TGTGCCAGCAGCTCCAGTGGGGGTCGAGTGCAGGTGCCCCAGCATTTT	CASSSSGGRVQVPQHF
TRBV27	-	TRBJ1-2	once	TGTGCCAGCAGTTTAAAGGCCTACTATGGCTACACCTTC	CASSLKAYYGYTF
TRBV12-5	-	TRBJ1-6	-	TGTGCTAGTGGTTTGCCCCTGGGGCGGTCACCCCTCCACTTT	CASGLPLGRSPLHF